This TCR beta chain was identified in a study of T cell repertoires in cytomegalovirus infection (dated by TCRdb to about 2019). Looking at the study overall: The HLA type of each donor mattered for the analysis, because public TCR beta signatures pointed to carriage of CMV infection along with the matching HLA type.

CDR1 SEHNR and CDR2 FQNEAQ were looked up in the germline V gene (reference sequence). The V end gives up 0 bases and the J end 3 bases, leaving 9 bases in the junction not matched to a gene. The CDR3 spans 17 residues, from the cysteine through the phenylalanine. The entry retains the CDR3 DNA only, 51 bases that are in frame from base 1. What the work shows at the level of the full study, not this receptor alone: The ex vivo response was dominated by HLA-C-restricted CMV-specific TCR beta clonotypes, and the single most frequent clonotype in two of eight donors was supplied by these HLA-C-restricted clonotypes. Carriers of CMV infection plus the relevant HLA type were discriminated by the cumulative frequency of public TCR beta family members in the study cohort and in an independent roughly 340-donor cohort.

This clonotype has just a few counts. Its antigen is unknown. The record has no base qualities; no much larger clone is one base away. Sequenced on an Illumina HiSeq 1500. The raw public reads went through TCRdb reprocessing: fastp at Q25, MiXCR clone calling, in-frame beta chains kept. Every CDR3 protein is listed once, alongside the most common genes and DNA of its rows. The sample has roughly 200,000 distinct CDR3 sequences on record, about 17% of them singletons. In total, the top ten clones hold approximately 25% of the sample. The sequenced sample was CD8+ T cells from PBMCs. This TCR was sampled from a human donor in good health (CMV status not recorded). Some clones in this sample may be carry-over from other donors' samples. The sequence is built from TRBV7-9 and TRBJ2-3, with TRBD1 identical over 7 junction bases. The sequenced DNA is TGTGCCAGCAGCTTAGCTTCGACAGGGATTGAGACAGATACGCAGTATTTT. This encodes CASSLASTGIETDTQYF.